This entry lists 27 T cell receptor beta chains sequenced from one sample in a study of shared clonotypes between healthy human individuals. Terminally differentiated effector memory CD45RA+ cells were excluded by CCR7 positive selection of CD45RO-negative cells. Profiling relied on immunoSEQ multiplex PCR, and the TCRdb table lists in-frame clones only, not all of them. The sample shows about 680,000 clones, roughly nine tenths of them seen only once. Sequenced material: naive CD8+ T cells sorted from blood. The receptors stem from a man aged 25 to 40 in good health.

CDR3 region: CASSLGFDYGYTF. CDR3 bases: TGTGCCAGCAGTTTAGGTTTCGACTATGGCTACACCTTC. This chain joins TRBV28 and TRBJ1-2; D is unresolved. In germline, CDR1 is MDHEN, CDR2 SYDVKM. This CDR3 has 13 amino acids. The germline V and J ends were trimmed by 2 bases and 3 bases, with 7 bases remaining between them.

This chain links TRBV18 with TRBJ1-5; D is ambiguous. CDR1 and CDR2 from the germline V gene are KGHSH and LQKENI. Trimming removed 0 bases from V and 0 bases from J, with 15 bases in between. The CDR3 is 18 residues long. CDR3 nucleotide sequence: TGTGCCAGCTCACCACCAGCCAGGTCTTCCGTTAGCAATCAGCCCCAGCATTTT. Protein product: CASSPPARSSVSNQPQHF.

V gene TRBV27 combines with J gene TRBJ2-5; D may be TRBD1 (7 bases). CDR1 and CDR2 (germline): MNHEY, SMNVEV (reference sequence). V lost 6 bases to trimming and J lost 5 bases, with 22 bases between them. This CDR3 comprises 16 residues. The CDR3 spells CASRRDWETGSETQYF. CDR3 DNA sequence: TGTGCCAGCAGGAGGGACTGGGAGACAGGGTCCGAGACCCAGTACTTC.

The chain has TRBV14 and TRBJ2-7, with D unclear. The CDR3 extends over 15 amino acids. Germline CDR1 SGHDN, CDR2 FVKESK. Trimming stripped 5 bases from V and 4 bases from J, with 18 bases between. The CDR3, as DNA: TGTGCCAGCAGCTCCCCGCGGACGGGCATTTACGAGCAGTACTTC. Protein sequence: CASSSPRTGIYEQYF.

This chain uses TRBV19 with TRBJ1-2, with unresolved D. CDR3 length: 14 residues. Germline assignment: CDR1 LNHDA and CDR2 SQIVND (reference sequence). Trimming took off 7 bases at V and 14 bases at J, with 26 bases between the two ends. CDR3 in DNA: TGTGCCAGTACCGCACAAGAAAATCCTATGGCTAAAACCTTC. It encodes CASTAQENPMAKTF.

The chain uses TRBV2 and TRBJ2-7; TRBD1 matches 9 bases. V lost 3 bases and J lost 6; bases outside the gene matches: 9. The CDR3 is made up of 15 amino acids. Germline values: CDR1 SNHLY, CDR2 FYNNEI. CDR3 in amino acids: CASSDGGTGRIEQYF. In nucleotides, the CDR3 is TGTGCCAGCAGTGACGGGGGGACAGGGCGTATCGAGCAGTACTTC.

The V and J genes are TRBV19 and TRBJ2-1; D unresolved. Trimming cost V 3 bases and J 15 bases, with 18 bases left between them. CDR3 length: 13 amino acids. Looked up from germline, CDR1 is LNHDA and CDR2 is SQIVND (reference sequence). The DNA for the CDR3 is TGTGCCAGTAGTATCTCCCCCCAGCGAGACCTGTTCTTC. This gives the protein CASSISPQRDLFF.

This rearrangement joins TRBV4-1 to TRBJ2-1; 9 nucleotides align to TRBD2. CDR3 length: 15 residues. Germline CDR1 reads MGHRA; CDR2 reads YSYEKL. The V segment lost 4 bases and the J segment 7 bases; nucleotides outside the gene matches: 8. DNA of the CDR3: TGCGCCAGCAGCCCCCTGGCGGGAGGGTTAAATGAGCAGTTCTTC. Amino acid sequence: CASSPLAGGLNEQFF.

This sequence joins TRBV6-5 and TRBJ1-2; no clear D. Trimming removed 6 bases at V and 6 bases at J, with 14 bases between. Germline loops: CDR1 MNHEY, CDR2 SVGAGI. The CDR3 extends over 13 amino acids. In DNA form, the CDR3 reads TGTGCCAGCAGCTACGGCGGACGGAATGGCTACACCTTC. This gives the protein CASSYGGRNGYTF.

V and J are TRBV6-6 and TRBJ2-7; D is uncertain. The CDR3 contains 11 residues. Germline loops: CDR1 MNHNY, CDR2 SVGAGI (reference sequence). V was pared by 2 bases and J by 7 bases, with 6 bases between. In DNA form, the CDR3 reads TGTGCCAGCAGTTACGCCCGAGAGCAGTACTTC. As protein: CASSYAREQYF.

The chain uses TRBV7-3 and TRBJ1-1; 7 bases align to TRBD1. The V segment lost 6 bases and the J segment 5 bases; nucleotides outside the gene matches: 9. Germline V CDR1 and CDR2: SGHTA, FQGTGA. The CDR3 loop spans 14 amino acids. The CDR3 region is CASRVTGEGTEAFF. CDR3 coding DNA: TGTGCCAGCAGGGTAACAGGGGAAGGTACTGAAGCTTTCTTT.

This clone was counted between two and nine times. The chain uses TRBV5-6 and TRBJ1-5, with TRBD1 as a possible D gene (5 bases). V was pared by 5 bases and J by 5 bases, with 8 bases between. The CDR3 is 12 residues long. Germline V CDR1 and CDR2: SGHDT, YYEEEE. The CDR3 region is CASSQGYQPQHF. CDR3 bases: TGTGCCAGCAGTCAGGGTTATCAGCCCCAGCATTTT. Filled out from reference TRBV5-6 and TRBJ1-5, the complete variable domain reads DAGVTQSPTHLIKTRGQQVTLRCSPKSGHDTVSWYQQALGQGPQFIFQYYEEEERQRGNFPDRFSGHQFPNYSSELNVNALLLGDSALYLCASSQGYQPQHFGDGTRLSIL.

This sequence joins TRBV7-6 and TRBJ1-5; D unclear. The CDR3 extends over 16 amino acids. Germline V gives CDR1 SGHVS, CDR2 FNYEAQ. The V end lost 1 base, the J end lost 1 base, and 11 bases lay between the germline ends. The CDR3 DNA reads TGTGCCAGCAGCTTAGATGTGGGAGACAGCAATCAGCCCCAGCATTTT. It specifies CASSLDVGDSNQPQHF.

In DNA, the CDR3 is TGTGCCAGTAGTATCTTTCACAGGGGGAACACTGAAGCTTTCTTT. As protein: CASSIFHRGNTEAFF. The rearrangement uses TRBV19 and TRBJ1-1; 7 bases match TRBD1. CDR1 LNHDA and CDR2 SQIVND come from the germline V gene (reference sequence). Trimming removed 3 bases from V and 1 base from J; junction bases left unmatched: 5. The CDR3 contains 15 residues.

The genes are TRBV9 and TRBJ1-3, with D possibly TRBD1 on 5 matching bases. CDR3 length equals 18 residues. Per germline, CDR1 SGDLS and CDR2 YYNGEE. The V gene lost 3 bases and the J gene lost 0 bases, with 19 bases spanning the gap. CDR3: CASSARGTHADSGNTIYF. CDR3 sequence (DNA): TGTGCCAGCAGCGCAAGAGGGACTCACGCCGACTCTGGAAACACCATATATTTT.

The V and J genes are TRBV29-1 and TRBJ2-1; possibly TRBD2 for D (7 bases). V was pared by 6 bases and J by 1 base, with 13 bases between. CDR3 length: 14 residues. Germline V gene sequence: CDR1 SQVTM, CDR2 ANQGSEA. The CDR3: CSVVGGQSYNEQFF. CDR3 sequence (DNA): TGCAGCGTCGTGGGGGGGCAGTCCTACAATGAGCAGTTCTTC.

This rearrangement joins TRBV7-2 to TRBJ2-3; TRBD2 might be the D (5 bases). CDR1 SGHTA and CDR2 FQGNSA come from the germline V gene. The V end lost 5 bases, the J end lost 5 bases, and 20 bases lay between the germline ends. The CDR3 length is 16 residues. Written as DNA, the CDR3 is TGTGCCAGCAGCCCTCCGATAGCGACGATTCAAGATACGCAGTATTTT. Protein product: CASSPPIATIQDTQYF.

For the CDR3, the DNA is TGCGCCAGCAGCTTTCTACAGGATCGGGGGATGACCGGGGAGCTGTTTTTT. It encodes CASSFLQDRGMTGELFF. The rearrangement uses TRBV5-1 and TRBJ2-2; weak D call: TRBD2 (6 bases). Germline CDR1 reads SGHRS; CDR2 reads YFSETQ. This CDR3 has 17 residues. Trimming stripped 2 bases from V and 5 bases from J, with 19 bases between.

The V and J genes are TRBV7-9 and TRBJ2-7, with D possibly matching TRBD2 (5 bases). The CDR3 extends over 16 amino acids. The V gene lost 1 base and the J gene lost 2 bases, with 15 bases spanning the gap. Germline V gene sequence: CDR1 SEHNR, CDR2 FQNEAQ (reference sequence). The chain's CDR3 is CASSLGGGRSPYEQYF. Here the CDR3 DNA reads TGTGCCAGCAGCTTAGGAGGCGGGCGCAGCCCCTACGAGCAGTACTTC.

The rearrangement uses TRBV10-3 and TRBJ2-7; D not certain. The CDR3 is made up of 15 amino acids. Germline V CDR1 and CDR2: ENHRY, SYGVKD. Deletions cut 0 bases from V and 2 bases from J, with 11 bases between. The CDR3 DNA is TGTGCCATCAGTGAGTCGAGTCTTTCGACCTACGAGCAGTACTTC. Protein product: CAISESSLSTYEQYF.

The chain carries TRBV19 and TRBJ2-1, with 8 bases that match TRBD2. In germline, CDR1 is LNHDA, CDR2 SQIVND (reference sequence). This CDR3 is built from 16 residues. Germline trimming cut 7 bases from V and 6 bases from J; bases unmatched to any gene: 14. The CDR3 coding sequence is TGTGCCAGTACCTCCGGGAGCGGGAGCCGGAGCAATGAGCAGTTCTTC. Translating it yields CASTSGSGSRSNEQFF.

The sample holds one count of this clone. The gene calls are TRBV4-1 and TRBJ2-7, with 8 bases lining up with TRBD1. Trimming took 2 bases from V and 3 from J; bases not matched to a gene: 6. This CDR3 has 15 amino acids. CDR1 is MGHRA and CDR2 is YSYEKL in the germline V gene. The CDR3 sequence: CASSQKGQDNYEQYF. The CDR3 DNA reads TGCGCCAGCAGCCAAAAGGGACAGGACAACTACGAGCAGTACTTC.

The chain carries TRBV6-4 and TRBJ2-1; 11 bases line up with TRBD1. The CDR3 is 16 amino acids. Germline loops: CDR1 MRHNA, CDR2 SNTAGT. V dropped 4 bases and J dropped 3; count of bases not matched to a gene: 5. DNA for the CDR3: TGTGCCAGCAGTGGGACCGGGACAGGGGGCTACAATGAGCAGTTCTTC. Its protein product is CASSGTGTGGYNEQFF.

The chain carries TRBV9 and TRBJ2-1, with 8 bases lining up with TRBD2. CDR1 is SGDLS and CDR2 is YYNGEE in the germline V gene. The CDR3 covers 15 residues. V was pared by 0 bases and J by 10 bases, with 9 bases of the junction left unmatched. The CDR3 DNA reads TGTGCCAGCAGCGTAGCTCTTGGACTAGCTGTCGAGCAGTTCTTC. Amino acid sequence: CASSVALGLAVEQFF.

The V and J genes are TRBV2 and TRBJ2-7; TRBD2 is a possible D gene (6 bases). The CDR3 sequence is 15 residues long. Germline CDR1 is SNHLY and CDR2 is FYNNEI. Between the trimmed V and J ends, which lost 1 base and 9 bases, there was a span of 19 bases. Here the CDR3 reads CASSEVITSPSVQYF. CDR3 nucleotides: TGTGCCAGCAGTGAAGTGATTACTAGCCCGAGCGTGCAGTACTTC.

Turning to this clone: A read error may account for a junction end that differs from germline. The CDR3 DNA sequence: TGCGTGGGACGCGCTGGGGCCAACGTCCTGACTTTC. Its translation is CVGRAGANVLTF. The V gene is TRBV7-9, the J gene TRBJ2-6; TRBD1 or TRBD2 may be the D gene (5 bases each). Germline CDR1 is SEHNR and CDR2 is FQNEAQ (reference sequence). The CDR3 is 12 residues long.

V and J are TRBV6-5 and TRBJ2-1; perhaps TRBD2 as D (5 bases). V was cut by 2 bases and J by 9 bases, with 14 bases left in between. The CDR3 consists of 14 residues. The germline gives CDR1 MNHEY, CDR2 SVGAGI. In DNA form, the CDR3 reads TGTGCCAGCAGTTACCGGGCCGCTCGGGGTGAGCAGTTCTTC. Translation gives CASSYRAARGEQFF.